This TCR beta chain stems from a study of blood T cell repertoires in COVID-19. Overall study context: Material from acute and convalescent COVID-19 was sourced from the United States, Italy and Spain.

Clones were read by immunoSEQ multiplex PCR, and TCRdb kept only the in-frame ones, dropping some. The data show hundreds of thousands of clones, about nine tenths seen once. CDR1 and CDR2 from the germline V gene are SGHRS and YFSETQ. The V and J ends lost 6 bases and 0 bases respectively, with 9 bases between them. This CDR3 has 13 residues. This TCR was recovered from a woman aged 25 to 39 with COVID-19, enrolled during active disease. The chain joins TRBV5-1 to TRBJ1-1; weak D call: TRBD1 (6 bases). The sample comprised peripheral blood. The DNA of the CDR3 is TGCGCCAGCACGGGGGGCATGAACACTGAAGCTTTCTTT. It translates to CASTGGMNTEAFF.